This T cell receptor (beta chain) emerged from a study of T cells after yellow fever vaccination (dated by TCRdb to about 2019). Study-level background: Libraries from fractions with low cell numbers were prepared with the SMART-Seq v4 Ultra Low Input RNA kit. Blood was collected at multiple timepoints before and after primary and secondary immunization, and bulk PBMC replicates and cell subsets were isolated. Two healthy male donors, one aged 18 to 30 and one aged 30 to 40 years, made up the cohort. To follow T-cell clones before and after both primary and booster YFV17D yellow fever vaccination, bulk TCR alpha and beta repertoires underwent longitudinal sequencing. What the authors observed across the whole study: After the booster, most of the clones that had expanded following primary vaccination were detected again (just under 97% of CD4 and around 88% of CD8), which suggests that memory was broadly maintained. Because abundant contaminating clonotypes from the bulk population could be contained in FACS-sorted repertoires, computational filtering was required. The secondary T-cell response was found to be weaker but faster than the primary response, with a peak reached on day 5 rather than on day 15. Because only a couple of donors were included in the study, the extent to which the findings can be generalized is limited. A small fraction of clonotypes showed up in both the CD4 and CD8 compartments, probably as a result of convergent recombination.

The reads were generated on an Illumina NovaSeq 6000. TCR cDNA was made using 5'RACE template switching, a step that added a universal primer site and unique molecular identifiers. Priming of cDNA synthesis was performed from both the TCR alpha and TCR beta constant segments. Libraries were amplified in two PCR steps, with sample barcodes and sequencing adapters added in the second step. Sequencing of libraries was done on Illumina HiSeq 2500 (2x100 bp) or NovaSeq (2x150 bp). The original methods were these. Reads were demultiplexed and collapsed into UMI consensus sequences with MIGEC, and V(D)J alignment was performed with MiXCR. Using edgeR on replicate PBMC samples, clonotypes were called vaccine-responding if FDR was below 0.01 and the log2 fold change was above 5 up to day 15. Each bulk clonotype was labeled CD4 or CD8 based on which sequenced repertoire, CD4 or CD8, contained the clonotype at higher abundance. The public reads were run again by TCRdb, first through fastp at Q25 and then through MiXCR, and only productive beta chains were kept. Each entry is one CDR3 protein sequence, shown with its most common DNA and genes. The V and J calls were determined by TCRdb, not by the authors. The sample has hundreds of thousands of distinct CDR3 sequences on record, approximately 12% of them singletons. Roughly 3.1% of the sample is held by the ten biggest clonotypes.

Per the publication, the treatment or condition label means: live attenuated yellow fever vaccine strain. PBMCs were isolated from peripheral blood using a standard Ficoll-Paque protocol. CD4 and CD8 T-cell fractions were isolated with Dynabeads CD4 and CD8 positive selection kits. TriZol was used to extract RNA from bulk PBMCs, from CD4 and CD8 fractions, and from dextramer-positive and dextramer-negative fractions. Concerning this clonotype itself: This receptor's antigen is unknown. Nothing much larger sits one base from this clone, and base qualities are not available.

Its CDR3 holds 13 amino acids, cysteine through phenylalanine. The only DNA kept is the CDR3, 39 bases in frame from the first base. Taken from the germline V gene, the CDR1 and CDR2 loops are SQVTM and ANQGSEA. V loses 6 bases of germline sequence and J loses 6 bases, and the interval between the two ends is 12 bases. This receptor was taken from a man younger than 35 who received the YFV17D yellow fever vaccine. This sequence uses TRBV29-1 and TRBJ1-6; the D gene is perhaps TRBD1, from 6 matching bases. The sample here was CD4+ T cells sorted from PBMCs, taken 15 days after the yellow fever booster vaccination. The CDR3: CSVLPGANSPLHF. The nucleotide sequence is TGCAGCGTCCTCCCAGGGGCTAATTCACCCCTCCACTTT.